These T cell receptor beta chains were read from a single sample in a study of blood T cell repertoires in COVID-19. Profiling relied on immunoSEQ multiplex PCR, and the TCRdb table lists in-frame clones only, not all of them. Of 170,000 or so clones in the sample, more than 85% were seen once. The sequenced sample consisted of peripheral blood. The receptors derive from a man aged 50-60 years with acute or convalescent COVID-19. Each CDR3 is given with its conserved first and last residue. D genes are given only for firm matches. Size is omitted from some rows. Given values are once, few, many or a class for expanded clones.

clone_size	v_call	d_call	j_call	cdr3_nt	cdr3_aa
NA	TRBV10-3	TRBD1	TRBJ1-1	TGTGCCATCAGTGGACAGGGCGGCACTGAAGCTTTCTTT	CAISGQGGTEAFF
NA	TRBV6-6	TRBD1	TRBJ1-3	TGTGCCAGCAGTCGGGACAGGGGATACCTCCCCTCTGGAAACACCATATATTTT	CASSRDRGYLPSGNTIYF
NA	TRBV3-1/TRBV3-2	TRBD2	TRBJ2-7	TGTGCCAGCAGCCCCGGACTAGCGGACGCCTACGAGCAGTACTTC	CASSPGLADAYEQYF
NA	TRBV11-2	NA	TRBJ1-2	TGTGCCAGCAGCTTAGATGGCAGGGGTGGGGGCTACACCTTC	CASSLDGRGGGYTF
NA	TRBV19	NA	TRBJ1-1	TGTGCCAGTAGTTTTCCCCGGGTTACGAACACTGAAGCTTTCTTT	CASSFPRVTNTEAFF
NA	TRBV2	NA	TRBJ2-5	TGTGCCAGCAGTCCTCGAGTTGGGACCCAGTACTTC	CASSPRVGTQYF
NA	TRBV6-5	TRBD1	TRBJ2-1	TGTGCCAGCAGCCGGTCCTGGACAGGGGAACATGAGCAGTTCTTC	CASSRSWTGEHEQFF
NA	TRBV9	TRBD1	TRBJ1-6	TGTGCCAGCAGCCTCAACAGGGGAAATTCACCCCTCCACTTT	CASSLNRGNSPLHF
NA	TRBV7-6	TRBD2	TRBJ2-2	TGTGCCAGCAGCTTAGCGGCTAGCGGGAGGGTCAGGGAGCTGTTTTTT	CASSLAASGRVRELFF
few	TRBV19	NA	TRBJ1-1	TGTGCCAGTAGTATAGATCAGCGGGGGAACACTGAAGCTTTCTTT	CASSIDQRGNTEAFF
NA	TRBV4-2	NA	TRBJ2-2	TGTGCCAGCAGCTCCCAAAACACCGGGGAGCTGTTTTTT	CASSSQNTGELFF
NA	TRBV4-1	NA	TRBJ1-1	TGCGCCAGCAGCCGCGACCAAGGGGAGAACACTGAAGCTTTCTTT	CASSRDQGENTEAFF
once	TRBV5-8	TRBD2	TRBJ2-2	TGTGCCAGCAGCTTGGAGCTCCTAGCGGGGGTTCACACCGGGGAGCTGTTTTTT	CASSLELLAGVHTGELFF
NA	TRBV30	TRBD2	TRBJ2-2	TGTGCCTGGAGTGTAGTTCGTACTAGCGGGTTCAACACCGGGGAGCTGTTTTTT	CAWSVVRTSGFNTGELFF
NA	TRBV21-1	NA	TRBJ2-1	TGTGCCAGAACCAAGCGGGAGTGGTTAAGTGAGCAGTTCTTC	CARTKREWLSEQFF
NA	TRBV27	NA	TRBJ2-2	TGTGCCACCCTGGGGGGGGGCAGGGGGGAGCTGTTTTTT	CATLGGGRGELFF
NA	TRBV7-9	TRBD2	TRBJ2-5	TGTGCCAGCAGCCCGGACAGGGGTAGCGGGAGGGCACAAGAGACCCAGTACTTC	CASSPDRGSGRAQETQYF
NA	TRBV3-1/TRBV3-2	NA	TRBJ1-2	TGTGCCAGCAGCCAAGACCAACAGGGCTATGGCTACACCTTC	CASSQDQQGYGYTF
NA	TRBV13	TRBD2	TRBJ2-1	TGTGCCAGCAGCTTAAGTTGGATAGAGTCGTATAATAGCGGGAGGGCCTACAATGAGCAGTTCTTC	CASSLSWIESYNSGRAYNEQFF
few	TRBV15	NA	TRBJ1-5	TGTGCCACCAGCAGAGATAGGAGCAAAGGTCAGCCCCAGCATTTT	CATSRDRSKGQPQHF
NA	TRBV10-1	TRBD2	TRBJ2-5	TGCGCCAGCAGTGAGTACGCTAGCGGGAGGGTGAAGACCCAGTACTTC	CASSEYASGRVKTQYF
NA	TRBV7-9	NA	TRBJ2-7	TGTGCCAGCAGCTTATCGGAGATTCGGGACGAGCAGTACTTC	CASSLSEIRDEQYF
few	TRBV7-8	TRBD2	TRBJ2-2	TGTGCCAGCAGCCGCGCTGCGCGGGGGGGCACCGGGGAGCTGTTTTTT	CASSRAARGGTGELFF
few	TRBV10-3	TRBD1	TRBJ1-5	TGTGCCACCGACCGGGACAGGGTTAGCAATCAGCCCCAGCATTTT	CATDRDRVSNQPQHF
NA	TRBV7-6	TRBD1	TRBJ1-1	TGTGCCAGCAGCTTAGGGACAGGATGGGGTCTGGACACTGAAGCTTTCTTT	CASSLGTGWGLDTEAFF
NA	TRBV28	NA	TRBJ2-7	TGTGCCAGCAGAGACAGGAACTCCTACGAGCAGTACTTC	CASRDRNSYEQYF
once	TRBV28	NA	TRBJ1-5	TGTGCCAGCATTAGGGGCCAGGGGCGTCAGCCCCAGCATTTT	CASIRGQGRQPQHF
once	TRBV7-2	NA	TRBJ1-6	TGTGCCAGCAGCTTAGGACAGGCCTATAATTCACCCCTCCACTTT	CASSLGQAYNSPLHF
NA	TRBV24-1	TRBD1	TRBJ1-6	TGTGCCACCAGTGATCTCGGGCAGGGGGTTGATTGGGTATGGGATTCACCCCTCCACTTT	CATSDLGQGVDWVWDSPLHF
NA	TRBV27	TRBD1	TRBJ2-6	TGTGCCAGCGGGCCCCGGGACAGGGCCTCTGGGGCCAACGTCCTGACTTTC	CASGPRDRASGANVLTF
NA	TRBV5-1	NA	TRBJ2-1	TGCGCCAGCAGCCCGGCCCCTAGCGCCTACTACAATGAGCAGTTCTTC	CASSPAPSAYYNEQFF
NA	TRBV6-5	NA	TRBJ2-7	TGTGCCAGCAGTACCGTCCCAGGATACGAGCAGTACTTC	CASSTVPGYEQYF
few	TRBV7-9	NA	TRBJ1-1	TGTGCCAGCAGCTTAGTCGGGGAGCGGGGAGAAGCTTTCTTT	CASSLVGERGEAFF
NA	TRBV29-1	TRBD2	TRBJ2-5	TGCAGCGTTTGGGGGACTAGAGGAGAGACCCAGTACTTC	CSVWGTRGETQYF
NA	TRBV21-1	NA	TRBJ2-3	TGTGCCAGCAGCCCCCGGGGGGAGGGGACCCCCACAGATACGCAGTATTTT	CASSPRGEGTPTDTQYF
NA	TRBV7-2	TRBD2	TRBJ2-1	TGTGCCAGCAGCTTGACTAGCGGGGGGTGGGATGAGCAGTTCTTC	CASSLTSGGWDEQFF
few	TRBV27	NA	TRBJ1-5	TGTGCCAGCAGTCCCTCTGGAGGGCCCCGCAATCAGCCCCAGCATTTT	CASSPSGGPRNQPQHF
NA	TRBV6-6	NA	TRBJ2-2	TGTGCCAGCAGAACTTTGATGAACACCGGGGAGCTGTTTTTT	CASRTLMNTGELFF
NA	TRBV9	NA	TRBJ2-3	TGTGCCAGCAGCGTACGGGGGATAAGCACAGATACGCAGTATTTT	CASSVRGISTDTQYF
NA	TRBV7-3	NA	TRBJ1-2	TGTGCCAGCAGCTCCACCGGGGGGGAAGGCTACACCTTC	CASSSTGGEGYTF
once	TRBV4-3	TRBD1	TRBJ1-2	TGCGCCAGCAGCCAAGACCCTCGGACAGGTCCCTATGGCTACACCTTC	CASSQDPRTGPYGYTF
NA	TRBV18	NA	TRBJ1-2	TGTGCCAGCTCACCACGTCAGGCTTTTGGCTACACCTTC	CASSPRQAFGYTF
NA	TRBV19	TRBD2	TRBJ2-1	TGTGCCAGTAGAATTACTAGCGCCCATTACAATGAGCAGTTCTTC	CASRITSAHYNEQFF
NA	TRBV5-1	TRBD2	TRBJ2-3	TGCGCCAGCAGGCGAAACTATCTAGCGGGGGCCAGAAGAGATACGCAGTATTTT	CASRRNYLAGARRDTQYF
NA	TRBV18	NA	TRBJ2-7	TGTGCCAGCTCACCACCTGGCAGGGAAGGATACGAGCAGTACTTC	CASSPPGREGYEQYF
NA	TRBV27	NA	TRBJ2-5	TGTGCCAGCAGCTCAGGACAGTACGTTGAGACCCAGTACTTC	CASSSGQYVETQYF
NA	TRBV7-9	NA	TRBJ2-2	TGTGCCAGCAGCTTAGATGTAACCGGGGAGCTGTTTTTT	CASSLDVTGELFF
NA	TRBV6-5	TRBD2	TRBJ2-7	TGTGCCAGCAGTTTAACGCTGACTAGCGGGGCCCACGAGCAGTACTTC	CASSLTLTSGAHEQYF
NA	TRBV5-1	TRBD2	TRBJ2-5	TGCGCCAGCAGCTTGGGGCTAGCGGGGGGGCACCCCCAAGAGACCCAGTACTTC	CASSLGLAGGHPQETQYF